Presented here are 27 T cell receptor beta chains from one specimen sequenced in a study of T cells in Graves' hyperthyroidism and ophthalmopathy. Amplified TCR beta CDR3 regions came from RNA transcripts. First-round RT-PCR targeting the TCR CDR3 was performed with the HTBI primer set. TCRdb passed the multiplex PCR reads through MiXCR, listing each CDR3 protein once. The data hold 250,000 to 300,000 distinct CDR3 sequences, with 15% to 20% observed a single time. The specimen was blood. These receptors all stem from a woman aged 60-70 years with Graves' ophthalmopathy.

A single count supports this clonotype. The V call is TRBV20-1, the J call TRBJ2-3; the D gene is possibly TRBD1 (5 bases). The germline gives CDR1 DFQATT, CDR2 SNEGSKA (reference sequence). The germline V and J ends were trimmed by 5 bases and 0 bases, with 15 bases remaining between them. CDR3 length equals 15 residues. The CDR3 DNA reads as TGCAGTGCTCGCCCAAGGGGCGCGAGCACAGATACGCAGTATTTT. Residues: CSARPRGASTDTQYF.

This clonotype showed up just a few times. The chain recombines TRBV9 with TRBJ2-1, with D possibly called TRBD1 or TRBD2 (5 bases each). With 0 bases removed from V and 0 bases from J, the gap between germline ends came to 7 bases. The CDR3 is 15 amino acids. Germline assignment: CDR1 SGDLS and CDR2 YYNGEE. The CDR3 reads CASSVGGASYNEQFF. The DNA of the CDR3 is TGTGCCAGCAGCGTAGGAGGGGCCTCCTACAATGAGCAGTTCTTC.

This clonotype was counted ten times or more. The chain couples TRBV18 to TRBJ1-1, with 7 bases matching TRBD1. The V gene's germline CDR1 is KGHSH and CDR2 LQKENI. V shed 4 bases and J 11 bases; nucleotides not matched to a gene: 10. The CDR3 spans 13 residues. CDR3 bases: TGTGCCAGCTCACTGGGACAGAATGGGATGGCTTTCTTT. Its protein is CASSLGQNGMAFF.

The gene calls are TRBV4-2 and TRBJ2-2, with D unresolved. Between the trimmed V and J ends, which lost 1 base and 10 bases, there was a span of 16 bases. Germline values: CDR1 LGHNA, CDR2 YNFKEQ. This CDR3 is built from 15 residues. In DNA, the CDR3 is TGTGCCAGCAGCCAAGTTAGGCCTGACATTTCGGAGCTGTTTTTT. Protein sequence: CASSQVRPDISELFF.

The chain combines TRBV27 with TRBJ1-4, with TRBD1 as a possible D gene (5 bases). The CDR3 has 14 amino acids. Germline values: CDR1 MNHEY, CDR2 SMNVEV (reference sequence). V lost 6 bases, J lost 0 bases, and 8 bases lay in between. The CDR3: CASRDSSTNEKLFF. DNA of the CDR3: TGTGCCAGCAGAGACAGTTCAACTAATGAAAAACTGTTTTTT.

This clonotype was observed at least ten times. The chain combines TRBV10-2 with TRBJ1-5; a weak D match, TRBD1 (6 bases). This CDR3 has 14 residues. Trimming left V 4 bases short and J 6 bases short, with 13 bases between. In germline, CDR1 is WSHSY, CDR2 SAAADI. The CDR3 nucleotides read TGCGCCAGCAGTGTCGGCAGGGGTGTTCAGCCCCAGCATTTT. Protein product: CASSVGRGVQPQHF.

The rearrangement joins TRBV28 to TRBJ2-5; D call uncertain. The CDR3 length is 14 residues. Germline V lookup: CDR1 MDHEN, CDR2 SYDVKM. Trimming shortened V by 1 base and J by 3 bases, and 9 bases separated the two germline ends. In nucleotides, the CDR3 is TGTGCCAGCAGTTTATCTGATGGAAAAGAGACCCAGTACTTC. It encodes CASSLSDGKETQYF.

Ten or more counts support this clonotype. V is TRBV20-1 and J is TRBJ1-1; 8 positions match TRBD1. The CDR3 covers 13 residues. CDR1 and CDR2 from the germline V gene are DFQATT and SNEGSKA (reference sequence). The V and J ends lost 6 bases and 2 bases, in that order; junction bases with no gene match: 5. The CDR3 region has the DNA TGCAGTGCAGAACAGGGGGGCAACACTGAAGCTTTCTTT. Residues: CSAEQGGNTEAFF.

This clonotype was detected ten times or more. V gene TRBV6-2 or TRBV6-3 combines with J gene TRBJ2-7; no clear D gene. Germline CDR1 reads MNHEY; CDR2 reads SVGEGT. The CDR3 length is 17 residues. V dropped 0 bases and J dropped 0 bases, with 15 bases sitting between them. The CDR3 DNA follows: TGTGCCAGCAGTTACTCGAGGTGGATGAACCCCTCCTACGAGCAGTACTTC. Translation gives CASSYSRWMNPSYEQYF.

This clonotype was observed a few times. CDR3 loop: CAISELMGIKTDTQYF. The CDR3 bases are TGTGCCATCAGTGAGTTGATGGGAATAAAAACAGATACGCAGTATTTT. V gene TRBV10-3 combines with J gene TRBJ2-3; D is unresolved. Germline assignment: CDR1 ENHRY and CDR2 SYGVKD. With 1 base removed from V and 3 bases from J, the gap between germline ends came to 14 bases. The CDR3 extends over 16 amino acids.

This clonotype was seen many times. The V and J genes are TRBV4-1 and TRBJ2-5; D gene ambiguous. From germline, CDR1 is MGHRA and CDR2 YSYEKL. Deletions cut 0 bases from V and 4 bases from J, with 12 bases between. The CDR3 is 15 amino acids. For the CDR3, the DNA is TGCGCCAGCAGCCAAGATGGTAGTTATCCAGAGACCCAGTACTTC. This codes for CASSQDGSYPETQYF.

The chain recombines TRBV6-2 or TRBV6-3 with TRBJ1-2; D ambiguous. From germline, CDR1 is MNHEY and CDR2 SVGEGT. The CDR3 loop spans 14 amino acids. V was cut by 7 bases and J by 7 bases, with 19 bases left in between. The CDR3 here is CASTKKPTWGGYTF. In DNA form, the CDR3 reads TGTGCCAGCACCAAAAAACCCACGTGGGGTGGCTACACCTTC.

The chain uses TRBV7-9 and TRBJ1-6; D might be TRBD1 (6 bases). Per the germline V gene, CDR1 is SEHNR and CDR2 is FQNEAQ (reference sequence). The V end was cut by 1 base, the J end by 8 bases, with 12 bases between. This CDR3 comprises 15 residues. Here the CDR3 DNA reads TGTGCCAGCAGCTTAGGTACAGGGCCGGATTCACCCCTCCACTTT. Translating it yields CASSLGTGPDSPLHF. The full variable domain, its missing parts supplied by reference TRBV7-9 and TRBJ1-6, is DTGVSQNPRHKITKRGQNVTFRCDPISEHNRLYWYRQTLGQGPEFLTYFQNEAQLEKSRLLSDRFSAERPKGSFSTLEIQRTEQGDSAMYLCASSLGTGPDSPLHFGNGTRLTVT.

This clonotype appeared many times. The chain couples TRBV10-3 to TRBJ1-5; 7 bases agree with TRBD1. The CDR3 is 17 residues long. V gave up 0 bases and J gave up 6 bases; unmatched junction bases: 11. The germline CDR1 and CDR2 sequences are ENHRY and SYGVKD. The CDR3 sequence: CAISESRVKGAGQPQHF. CDR3 DNA sequence: TGTGCCATCAGTGAGTCCCGAGTTAAGGGGGCCGGTCAGCCCCAGCATTTT.

The table lists this clonotype with many counts. The chain couples TRBV6-5 to TRBJ1-1; no reliable D call. Trimming pared 2 bases from V and 1 base from J, leaving 8 bases between. Germline CDR1 reads MNHEY; CDR2 reads SVGAGI. The CDR3 sequence is 14 residues long. The CDR3 here is CASSYDPRNTEAFF. In nucleotides, the CDR3 is TGTGCCAGCAGTTACGACCCCAGGAACACTGAAGCTTTCTTT.

Regarding this clonotype: A much larger clone differs from this one at a single base, so this may be a read error. The chain is built from TRBV6-5 and TRBJ2-1; 8 positions match TRBD1. CDR3 length: 15 amino acids. With 4 bases clipped from V and 10 bases from J, the junction kept 12 bases outside the gene matches. From germline, CDR1 is MNHEY and CDR2 SVGAGI. The DNA for the CDR3 is TGTGCCAGCAGTTCGGTCGCAGGGGGCCGGATCGAGCAGTTCTTC. Translated: CASSSVAGGRIEQFF.

The chain recombines TRBV20-1 with TRBJ2-7; TRBD1 aligns across 7 bases. The trim removed 1 base at V and 6 bases at J, leaving 9 bases unmatched. The length of the CDR3 is 14 residues. CDR1 DFQATT and CDR2 SNEGSKA come from the germline V gene (reference sequence). CDR3 amino acids: CSARVGDRATEQYF. CDR3 coding DNA: TGCAGTGCTAGAGTAGGTGACAGGGCCACCGAGCAGTACTTC.

A few counts support this clonotype. This sequence joins TRBV25-1 and TRBJ2-7; D uncertain. Between the trimmed V and J ends, which lost 5 bases and 6 bases, there was a span of 5 bases. The CDR3 is 10 residues long. Germline assignment: CDR1 MGHDK and CDR2 SYGVNS. CDR3 amino acids: CASSRVEQYF. The CDR3 DNA is TGTGCCAGCAGTCGGGTCGAGCAGTACTTC.

This clonotype was picked up many times. The V gene is TRBV20-1, the J gene TRBJ2-1; TRBD2 matches at 8 bases. Per germline, CDR1 DFQATT and CDR2 SNEGSKA (reference sequence). V trimming: 5 bases; J trimming: 6 bases; junction bases outside the gene matches: 6. CDR3 length equals 13 residues. The DNA for the CDR3 is TGCAGTGCTTGGGCTAGCGGGTTCAATGAGCAGTTCTTC. Its protein product is CSAWASGFNEQFF.

The rearrangement joins TRBV27 to TRBJ2-3; TRBD2 might be the D (6 bases). This CDR3 spans 15 amino acids. Germline assignment: CDR1 MNHEY and CDR2 SMNVEV (reference sequence). Deletions cut 7 bases from V and 6 bases from J, with 20 bases between. CDR3 region: CASNRAGGITDTQYF. As DNA, the CDR3 is TGTGCCAGCAACCGGGCAGGAGGGATTACGGATACGCAGTATTTT.

This clonotype was picked up many times. The chain employs TRBV12-3 or TRBV12-4 and TRBJ2-3, with D hard to call. The V gene lost 6 bases and the J gene lost 1 base, with 14 bases spanning the gap. CDR3 length: 15 amino acids. The CDR3 region has the DNA TGTGCCAGCAGCCCCGTGAAGGGTCGCACAGATACGCAGTATTTT. Translated: CASSPVKGRTDTQYF.

This clonotype turned up a few times. This chain links TRBV29-1 with TRBJ1-1; tentatively, D is TRBD1 (5 bases). Trimming stripped 6 bases from V and 0 bases from J, with 11 bases between. CDR3 length: 13 amino acids. The germline V gene encodes CDR1 SQVTM and CDR2 ANQGSEA. The DNA for the CDR3 is TGCAGCGTGGGAGGGGTCCTGAACACTGAAGCTTTCTTT. Amino acid sequence: CSVGGVLNTEAFF.

This clonotype has ten or more counts. J is TRBJ2-3 and V is TRBV25-1; D is unclear. In germline, CDR1 is MGHDK, CDR2 SYGVNS. The germline V and J ends were trimmed by 5 bases and 6 bases, with 18 bases remaining between them. The CDR3 is made up of 15 amino acids. CDR3 amino acids: CASSRKDGFGDTQYF. The CDR3 DNA reads as TGTGCCAGCAGTAGGAAGGACGGTTTTGGGGATACGCAGTATTTT.

The CDR3 protein is CASSYSGQGNTGELFF. DNA of the CDR3: TGTGCCAGCAGCTACTCGGGACAGGGGAACACCGGGGAGCTGTTTTTT. The rearrangement uses TRBV7-2 and TRBJ2-2, with TRBD1 matching 9 bases. The CDR3 sequence is 16 residues long. V lost 4 bases and J lost 1; bases outside the gene matches: 4. The germline V gene has CDR1 SGHTA and CDR2 FQGNSA.

The table lists this clonotype with a count of one. This clone may be a read error of a much larger clone one base away. Likely a read error: the CDR3 ends without its conserved phenylalanine or tryptophan. The chain joins TRBV6-1 to TRBJ2-5, with unresolved D. The CDR3 length is 13 residues. The germline V gene has CDR1 MNHNS and CDR2 SASEGT. V was clipped by 8 bases and J by 5 bases, with 15 bases between them. This CDR3 is CASVHALRETQYL. Written as DNA, the CDR3 is TGTGCCAGCGTCCATGCGTTGCGGGAGACCCAGTACCTC.

This clonotype showed up many times. The chain recombines TRBV7-2 with TRBJ2-3, with 11 bases aligning to TRBD2. V trimming: 4 bases; J trimming: 4 bases; junction bases outside the gene matches: 4. Germline CDR1 reads SGHTA; CDR2 reads FQGNSA. There are 15 residues in the CDR3. The CDR3 protein is CASSSTSGAADTQYF. CDR3 in DNA: TGTGCCAGCAGCTCGACTAGCGGGGCCGCAGATACGCAGTATTTT.

The chain couples TRBV20-1 to TRBJ1-4, with D possibly being TRBD1 (6 bases). V shed 3 bases and J shed 5 bases, with 13 bases lying between them. The CDR3 consists of 14 residues. Germline-derived CDR1 and CDR2 are DFQATT and SNEGSKA (reference sequence). This CDR3 reads CSASYRGANEKLFF. The CDR3 DNA reads as TGCAGTGCTAGTTACCGGGGGGCAAATGAAAAACTGTTTTTT.